Presented here are 19 T cell receptor beta chains from one specimen sequenced in a study of OX40 agonist ivuxolimab in advanced cancers. Data came from immunoSEQ multiplex PCR; TCRdb stores just in-frame clones and leaves some out. The sample includes about 79,000 clones, around 90% seen only once; the top ten take 0.33%. The input for sequencing was CD4+ or CD8+ T cells sorted from blood, taken in a trial of the OX40 agonist ivuxolimab. Receptors originate from an adult with an advanced solid tumor such as melanoma, head and neck, liver or kidney cancer.

The V gene is TRBV5-1, the J gene TRBJ2-7; 9 positions agree with TRBD1. Looked up from germline, CDR1 is SGHRS and CDR2 is YFSETQ. The ends lost 0 bases at V and 0 bases at J; junction bases unmatched: 1. This CDR3 contains 15 residues. For the CDR3, the DNA is TGCGCCAGCAGCTTGGAGGGACAGGGCTCCTACGAGCAGTACTTC. Translation gives CASSLEGQGSYEQYF. Looking up the rest from reference TRBV5-1 and TRBJ2-7 gives the full variable domain: KAGVTQTPRYLIKTRGQQVTLSCSPISGHRSVSWYQQTPGQGLQFLFEYFSETQRNKGNFPGRFSGRQFSNSRSEMNVSTLELGDSALYLCASSLEGQGSYEQYFGPGTRLTVT.

The chain recombines TRBV14 with TRBJ1-3; D is undetermined. Germline CDR1 SGHDN, CDR2 FVKESK. V was pared by 0 bases and J by 0 bases, with 6 bases between. The CDR3 is made up of 15 amino acids. In DNA, the CDR3 is TGTGCCAGCAGCCAAGACGGGAACTCTGGAAACACCATATATTTT. Its protein product is CASSQDGNSGNTIYF.

The rearrangement links TRBV18 to TRBJ2-4; a weak D match, TRBD1 (6 bases). V dropped 5 bases and J dropped 6 bases, with 14 bases sitting between them. The CDR3 runs to 14 residues. Germline-derived CDR1 and CDR2 are KGHSH and LQKENI. CDR3 nucleotide sequence: TGTGCCAGCTCAAGGGGTCAGGGGCCAAACATTCAGTACTTC. Its protein product is CASSRGQGPNIQYF.

V is TRBV5-1 and J is TRBJ2-7, with 7 positions matching TRBD1. J lost 0 bases, V lost 3 bases, and 6 bases had no gene match. Germline V gene lookup returns CDR1 SGHRS and CDR2 YFSETQ. The CDR3 covers 15 residues. CDR3 in amino acids: CASSSPGQSSYEQYF. The CDR3 DNA reads TGCGCCAGCAGCTCTCCGGGACAGAGCTCCTACGAGCAGTACTTC.

V usage is TRBV6-5 and J usage is TRBJ1-4; D may be TRBD1 (5 bases). CDR3 length: 11 residues. Germline lookup yields CDR1 MNHEY and CDR2 SVGAGI. The V and J ends lost 6 bases and 11 bases respectively, with 10 bases between them. This CDR3 reads CASRLGEKLFF. CDR3 sequence (DNA): TGTGCCAGCAGACTGGGGGAGAAACTGTTTTTT.

The chain combines TRBV9 with TRBJ2-7; TRBD2 agrees at 12 bases. V was pared by 0 bases and J by 4 bases, with 5 bases of the junction left unmatched. CDR3 length equals 16 residues. CDR1 and CDR2 (germline): SGDLS, YYNGEE. CDR3 in amino acids: CASSVGGGLAGYEQYF. The CDR3, as DNA: TGTGCCAGCAGCGTAGGCGGCGGACTAGCGGGGTACGAGCAGTACTTC.

J is TRBJ2-6 and V is TRBV7-9; perhaps TRBD1 as D (5 bases). Germline-derived CDR1 and CDR2 are SEHNR and FQNEAQ (reference sequence). The CDR3 length is 14 residues. Trimming shortened V by 2 bases and J by 3 bases, and 5 bases separated the two germline ends. Here the CDR3 reads CASSLQGGANVLTF. The CDR3 DNA follows: TGTGCCAGCAGCTTACAGGGTGGGGCCAACGTCCTGACTTTC.

CDR3 coding DNA: TGTGCCAGCAGCGAGAGCGGTCAGGGGGCATGGGGTCAGCCCCAGCATTTT. Translated: CASSESGQGAWGQPQHF. The chain links TRBV5-5 to TRBJ1-5; 8 nucleotides match TRBD1. The V gene end was trimmed by 4 bases and the J gene end by 6 bases; junction bases not matched to a gene: 15. The germline V gene has CDR1 SGHKS and CDR2 YYEKEE (reference sequence). This CDR3 has 17 residues. The full variable domain, in which reference TRBV5-5 and TRBJ1-5 provide the parts outside the CDR3, is DAGVTQSPTHLIKTRGQQVTLRCSPISGHKSVSWYQQVLGQGPQFIFQYYEKEERGRGNFPDRFSARQFPNYSSELNVNALLLGDSALYLCASSESGQGAWGQPQHFGDGTRLSIL.

This chain joins TRBV27 and TRBJ1-1; no clear D gene. V gave up 3 bases and J gave up 0 bases, with 8 bases separating them. CDR3 length: 14 amino acids. CDR1 is MNHEY, CDR2 SMNVEV, per germline (reference sequence). CDR3 loop: CASSFSVMNTEAFF. The CDR3 DNA reads TGTGCCAGCAGTTTCTCCGTGATGAACACTGAAGCTTTCTTT.

The CDR3 DNA follows: TGTGCCACCAGCATCGCTGGGACTTCTCCTGACTATGGCTACACCTTC. Its protein is CATSIAGTSPDYGYTF. This chain uses TRBV15 with TRBJ1-2, with D possibly being TRBD1 (5 bases). The CDR3 has 16 residues. Germline V CDR1 and CDR2: LNHNV, YYDKDF (reference sequence). The V gene lost 4 bases and the J gene lost 3 bases, with 18 bases spanning the gap.

The chain combines TRBV18 with TRBJ1-5; tentative D call: TRBD1 (6 bases). Trimming shortened V by 5 bases and J by 3 bases, and 11 bases separated the two germline ends. The germline CDR1 and CDR2 sequences are KGHSH and LQKENI. This CDR3 is built from 14 residues. The DNA of the CDR3 is TGTGCCAGCTCAAAAAGGGACAACAATCAGCCCCAGCATTTT. Translation gives CASSKRDNNQPQHF.

This rearrangement joins TRBV27 to TRBJ1-4; D unclear. This CDR3 has 14 residues. Germline values: CDR1 MNHEY, CDR2 SMNVEV (reference sequence). The V gene lost 3 bases and the J gene lost 4 bases, with 9 bases spanning the gap. The chain's CDR3 is CASSFRGINEKLFF. The DNA of the CDR3 is TGTGCCAGCAGTTTTCGAGGGATTAATGAAAAACTGTTTTTT.

The chain employs TRBV25-1 and TRBJ1-1; 7 positions agree with TRBD1. Germline CDR1 and CDR2: MGHDK and SYGVNS. J gave up 10 bases and V 5 bases, and 13 bases lay outside the gene matches. This CDR3 comprises 14 residues. The CDR3 sequence: CASSRDSPVPVAFF. In nucleotides, the CDR3 is TGTGCCAGCAGTAGGGACAGTCCAGTTCCTGTAGCTTTCTTT.

The chain has TRBV10-2 and TRBJ2-3; tentatively, D is TRBD2 (6 bases). V was pared by 6 bases and J by 1 base, with 8 bases between. CDR1 is WSHSY, CDR2 SAAADI, per germline. There are 13 residues in the CDR3. CDR3 loop: CASRLAGTDTQYF. DNA of the CDR3: TGCGCCAGCAGATTAGCGGGCACAGATACGCAGTATTTT.

This clone was counted once. The chain uses TRBV6-5 and TRBJ1-2, with D uncertain. V was pared by 4 bases and J by 3 bases, with 9 bases between. The CDR3 totals 13 residues. From germline, CDR1 is MNHEY and CDR2 SVGAGI. The CDR3 sequence: CASSLTRDYGYTF. The CDR3 region has the DNA TGTGCCAGCAGTTTGACCCGAGACTATGGCTACACCTTC.

This chain joins TRBV15 and TRBJ1-6; the D is unclear. Between the trimmed V and J ends, which lost 0 bases and 8 bases, there was a span of 5 bases. In germline, CDR1 is LNHNV, CDR2 YYDKDF (reference sequence). The CDR3 has 13 amino acids. The CDR3 spells CATSRDLDSPLHF. CDR3 in DNA: TGTGCCACCAGCAGAGATCTGGATTCACCCCTCCACTTT.

This sequence joins TRBV7-8 and TRBJ1-5, with 8 bases aligning to TRBD1. Germline assignment: CDR1 SGHVS and CDR2 FQNEAQ. The V segment lost 1 base and the J segment 4 bases; nucleotides outside the gene matches: 6. CDR3 length: 16 residues. The CDR3 here is CASSLELGQGNQPQHF. The DNA for the CDR3 is TGTGCCAGCAGCTTAGAGCTTGGACAGGGAAATCAGCCCCAGCATTTT.

This chain connects TRBV19 to TRBJ2-3; TRBD1 matches 7 bases. The V segment lost 4 bases and the J segment 4 bases; nucleotides outside the gene matches: 14. CDR1 is LNHDA, CDR2 SQIVND, per germline (reference sequence). There are 17 residues in the CDR3. CDR3 region: CASSNIGTVYQSDTQYF. The CDR3 bases are TGTGCCAGTAGTAATATAGGGACAGTCTACCAATCAGATACGCAGTATTTT.

This clone was found once. The rearrangement links TRBV30 to TRBJ2-2; no reliable D call. This CDR3 is 12 amino acids long. Germline-derived CDR1 and CDR2 are GTSNPN and SVGIG (reference sequence). Trimming shortened V by 3 bases and J by 7 bases, and 9 bases separated the two germline ends. As DNA, the CDR3 is TGTGCCTGGAGGGGTCATGTCGGGGAGCTGTTTTTT. It codes for CAWRGHVGELFF.